This T cell receptor (beta chain) originates from a study of regulatory T cells in long-lasting Graves disease. Study details: The criterion for persistent Graves' disease was over 5 years of antithyroid drugs with positive TSH receptor antibodies.

Time point specified: persistent/refractory GD, antithyroid drugs over 5 years with positive TRAb. Generation of the TCR library employed RNA extracted from PBMCs. Study-level results: Less diverse TCR repertoires were seen in persistent Graves' patients than in newly diagnosed ones. Among the persistent patients, 2,500 to 3,500 public clonotypes were shared, more than the approximately 970 shared among new patients.

Investigators prepared the TCR beta libraries by applying iRepertoire HTBI primers and Arm-PCR of CDR3 regions. In the authors' methods: Throughout the samples, researchers identified roughly 57 TRBV and approximately 15 TRBJ segments. TCRdb ran MiXCR on the multiplex PCR reads and lists one entry per CDR3 protein. None of the V and J calls come from the authors' own analysis; TCRdb made them. The data contain 400,000 to 500,000 distinct CDR3 sequences, approximately 23% of them singletons. This clonotype was detected many times. The antigen remains undetermined. This TCR was recovered from a female donor with Graves disease. The input for sequencing was peripheral blood mononuclear cells (PBMCs), taken when the disease was refractory, from a patient treated with antithyroid drugs.

CDR3 nucleotide sequence: TGTGCCTCCGAGGCTACCGTCTCATTTTCGGGGGAGCTGTTTTTT. Its protein product is CASEATVSFSGELFF. The chain couples TRBV24-1 to TRBJ2-2; D remains ambiguous. The CDR3 is 15 amino acids. In germline, CDR1 is KGHDR, CDR2 SFDVKD. Trimming shortened V by 12 bases and J by 8 bases, and 24 bases separated the two germline ends.